This T cell receptor (beta chain) was sequenced for a study of beta chain features in type 1 diabetes. Study conclusions and caveats: Any PCR bias toward short templates would affect both groups alike.

Regarding this clone: Its antigen is still unknown.

Trimming stripped 1 base from V and 6 bases from J, with 12 bases between. This CDR3 spans 14 amino acids. From germline, CDR1 is MGHRA and CDR2 YSYEKL. The entirety of the isolated RNA underwent reverse transcription, so expressed TCRB transcripts were sequenced. Sequencing was performed with immunoSEQ multiplex PCR; in TCRdb, only in-frame clones are kept and a portion is missing. The data contain about 140,000 clones, 9% to 10% of them singletons. This receptor was taken from a woman aged 40 to 50 in good health. The chain recombines TRBV4-1 with TRBJ1-2; weak D call: TRBD1 (5 bases). The material sequenced was central memory CD4+ T cells from blood. CDR3 sequence: CASSQGSTDHGYTF. CDR3 DNA sequence: TGCGCCAGCAGCCAAGGGTCGACAGATCATGGCTACACCTTC.